This T cell receptor beta chain came from a study of early T cells in non-severe SARS-CoV-2 infection. TCRdb re-called the 5' RACE reads through MiXCR, storing one row per CDR3 protein. The sample contains about 29,000 distinct CDR3 sequences, 5.4% of which appear only once. Trimming stripped 1 base from V and 6 bases from J, with 12 bases between. This CDR3 contains 14 residues. Germline V gene sequence: CDR1 SGHTA, CDR2 FQGNSA. This clonotype was seen many times. The sequence derives from an adult who was a healthcare worker with PCR-confirmed SARS-CoV-2 infection or an uninfected control (not recorded which). The chain carries TRBV7-2 and TRBJ1-2; D unresolved. What was sequenced was whole blood. The chain's CDR3 is CASSLGPSTNGYTF. In DNA, the CDR3 is TGTGCCAGCAGCTTAGGTCCCAGTACGAATGGCTACACCTTC.